The table lists the clone carrying this T cell receptor beta chain with many counts. The antigen is undetermined. Two oligonucleotides, mixed equimolar, formed the beta constant-region primer covering TRBC1 and TRBC2. Ligated cDNA was amplified by four rounds of PCR with nested alpha and beta constant-region primers and SP2. TCRdb reanalysed the UMI-ligation and nested PCR reads using MiXCR and keeps one entry per CDR3 protein. Of approximately 85,000 distinct CDR3 sequences listed, more than 6.5% are singletons. Four subsets defined by CD45RA and CD27 were sorted after CD3, CD4, CD8 and live/dead staining. The sample is drawn from a study of naive and memory T cell subsets. Germline V CDR1 and CDR2: SGHKS, YYEKEE (reference sequence). The V end lost 1 base, the J end lost 1 base, and 6 bases lay between the germline ends. The CDR3 sequence is 14 residues long. General study findings and limits: Diversity fell and Gini index rose from naive through CM, EM, EMRA.

Sequencing was done on a sample of central memory CD4+ T cells from blood. The TCR was taken from a human donor in good health. The chain has TRBV5-5 and TRBJ1-3; the D gene is possibly TRBD1 (5 bases). The CDR3 region has the DNA TGTGCCAGCAGCTTGTGGGGGTCTGGAAACACCATATATTTT. Its translation: CASSLWGSGNTIYF.